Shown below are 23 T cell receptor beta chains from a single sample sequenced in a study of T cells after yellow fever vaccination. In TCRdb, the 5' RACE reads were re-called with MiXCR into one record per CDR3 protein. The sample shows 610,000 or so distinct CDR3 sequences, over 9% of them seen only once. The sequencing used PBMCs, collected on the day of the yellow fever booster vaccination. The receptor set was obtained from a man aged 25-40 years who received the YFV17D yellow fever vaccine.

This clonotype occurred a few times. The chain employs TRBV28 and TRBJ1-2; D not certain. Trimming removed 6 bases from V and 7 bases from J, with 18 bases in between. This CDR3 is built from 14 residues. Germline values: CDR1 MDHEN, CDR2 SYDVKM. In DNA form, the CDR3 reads TGTGCCAGCAGAGCACGTCGGTGGATAAGTGGCTACACCTTC. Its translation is CASRARRWISGYTF.

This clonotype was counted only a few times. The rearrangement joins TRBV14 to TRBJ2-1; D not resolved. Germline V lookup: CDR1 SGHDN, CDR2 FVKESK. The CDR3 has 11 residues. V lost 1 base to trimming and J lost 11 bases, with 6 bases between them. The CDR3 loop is CASSQGVKQFF. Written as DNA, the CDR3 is TGTGCCAGCAGCCAAGGCGTTAAGCAGTTCTTC. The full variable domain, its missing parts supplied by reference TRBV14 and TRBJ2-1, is EAGVTQFPSHSVIEKGQTVTLRCDPISGHDNLYWYRRVMGKEIKFLLHFVKESKQDESGMPNNRFLAERTGGTYSTLKVQPAELEDSGVYFCASSQGVKQFFGPGTRLTVL.

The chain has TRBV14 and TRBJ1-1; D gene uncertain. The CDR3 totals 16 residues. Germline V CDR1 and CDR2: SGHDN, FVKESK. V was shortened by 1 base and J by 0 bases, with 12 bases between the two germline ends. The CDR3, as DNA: TGTGCCAGCAGCCAAGGAATATCCCGGATGAACACTGAAGCTTTCTTT. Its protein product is CASSQGISRMNTEAFF.

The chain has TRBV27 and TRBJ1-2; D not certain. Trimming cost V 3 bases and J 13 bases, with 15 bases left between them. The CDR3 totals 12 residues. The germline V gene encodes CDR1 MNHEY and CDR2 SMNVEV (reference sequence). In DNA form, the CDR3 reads TGTGCCAGCAGTTTCTACCCGGACGAGGTCACCTTC. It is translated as CASSFYPDEVTF.

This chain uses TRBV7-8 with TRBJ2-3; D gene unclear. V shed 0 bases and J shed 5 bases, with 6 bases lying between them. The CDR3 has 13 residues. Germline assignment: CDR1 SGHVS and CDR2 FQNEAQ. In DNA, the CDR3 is TGTGCCAGCAGCTTAGCAGGGATAGATACGCAGTATTTT. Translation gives CASSLAGIDTQYF.

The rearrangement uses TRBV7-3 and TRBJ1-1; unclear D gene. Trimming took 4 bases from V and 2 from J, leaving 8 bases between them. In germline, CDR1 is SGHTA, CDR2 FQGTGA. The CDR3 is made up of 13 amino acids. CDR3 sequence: CASSSLANTEAFF. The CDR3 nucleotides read TGTGCCAGCAGCTCCTTGGCCAACACTGAAGCTTTCTTT.

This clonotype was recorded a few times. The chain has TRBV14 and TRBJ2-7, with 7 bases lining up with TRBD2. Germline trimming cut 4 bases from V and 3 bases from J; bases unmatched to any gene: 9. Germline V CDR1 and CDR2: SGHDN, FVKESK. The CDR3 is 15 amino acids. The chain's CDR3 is CASSRSGLGNYEQYF. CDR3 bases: TGTGCCAGCAGCCGCTCAGGACTAGGGAACTACGAGCAGTACTTC.

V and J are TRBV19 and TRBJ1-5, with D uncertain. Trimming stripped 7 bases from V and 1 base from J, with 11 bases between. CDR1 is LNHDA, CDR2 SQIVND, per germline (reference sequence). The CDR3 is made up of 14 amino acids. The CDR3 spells CASNPGPSNQPQHF. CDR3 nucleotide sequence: TGTGCCAGTAATCCAGGCCCGAGCAATCAGCCCCAGCATTTT. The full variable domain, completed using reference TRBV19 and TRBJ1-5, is DGGITQSPKYLFRKEGQNVTLSCEQNLNHDAMYWYRQDPGQGLRLIYYSQIVNDFQKGDIAEGYSVSREKKESFPLTVTSAQKNPTAFYLCASNPGPSNQPQHFGDGTRLSIL.

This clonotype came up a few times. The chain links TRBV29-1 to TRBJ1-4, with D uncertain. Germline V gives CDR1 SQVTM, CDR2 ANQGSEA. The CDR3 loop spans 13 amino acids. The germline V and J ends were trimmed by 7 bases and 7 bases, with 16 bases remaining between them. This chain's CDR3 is CSALQLSGEKLFF. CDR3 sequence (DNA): TGCAGCGCTCTACAGCTGTCGGGTGAAAAACTGTTTTTT.

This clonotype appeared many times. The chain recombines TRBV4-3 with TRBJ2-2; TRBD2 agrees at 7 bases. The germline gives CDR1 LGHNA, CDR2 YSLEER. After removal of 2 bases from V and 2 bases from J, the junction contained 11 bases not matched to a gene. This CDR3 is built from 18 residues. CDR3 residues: CASSQYPPLADNTGELFF. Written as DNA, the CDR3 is TGCGCCAGCAGCCAATACCCCCCGCTAGCGGACAACACCGGGGAGCTGTTTTTT.

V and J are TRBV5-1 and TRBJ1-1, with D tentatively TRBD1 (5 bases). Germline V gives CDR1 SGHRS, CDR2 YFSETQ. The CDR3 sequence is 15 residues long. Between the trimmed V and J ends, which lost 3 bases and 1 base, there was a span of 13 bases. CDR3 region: CASSSDGQPNTEAFF. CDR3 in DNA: TGCGCCAGCAGCTCAGACGGACAACCGAACACTGAAGCTTTCTTT.

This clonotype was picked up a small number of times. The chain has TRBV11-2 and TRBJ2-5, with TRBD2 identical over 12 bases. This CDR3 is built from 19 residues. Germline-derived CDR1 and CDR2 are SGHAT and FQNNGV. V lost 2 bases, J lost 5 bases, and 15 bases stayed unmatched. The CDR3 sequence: CASSLSSSLAGGPRETQYF. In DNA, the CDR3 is TGTGCCAGCAGCTTAAGTAGTAGTCTAGCGGGAGGGCCCCGGGAGACCCAGTACTTC.

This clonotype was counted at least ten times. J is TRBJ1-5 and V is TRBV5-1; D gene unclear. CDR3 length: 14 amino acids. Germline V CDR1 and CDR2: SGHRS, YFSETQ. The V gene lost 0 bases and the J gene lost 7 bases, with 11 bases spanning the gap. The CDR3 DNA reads TGCGCCAGCAGCTTGGATCTGGCCGGACAGCCCCAGCATTTT. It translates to CASSLDLAGQPQHF.

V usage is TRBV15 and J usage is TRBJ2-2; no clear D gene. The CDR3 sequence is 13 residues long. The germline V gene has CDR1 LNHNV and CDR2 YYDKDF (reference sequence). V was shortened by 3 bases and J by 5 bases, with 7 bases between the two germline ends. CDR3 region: CATSSLGTGELFF. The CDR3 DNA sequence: TGTGCCACCAGCAGCTTAGGGACCGGGGAGCTGTTTTTT.

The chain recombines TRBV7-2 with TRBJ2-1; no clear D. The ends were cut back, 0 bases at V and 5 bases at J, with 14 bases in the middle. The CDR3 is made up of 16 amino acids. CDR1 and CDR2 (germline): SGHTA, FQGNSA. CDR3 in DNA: TGTGCCAGCAGCTTAGCGCGTCCCGTAAAGAACAATGAGCAGTTCTTC. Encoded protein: CASSLARPVKNNEQFF.

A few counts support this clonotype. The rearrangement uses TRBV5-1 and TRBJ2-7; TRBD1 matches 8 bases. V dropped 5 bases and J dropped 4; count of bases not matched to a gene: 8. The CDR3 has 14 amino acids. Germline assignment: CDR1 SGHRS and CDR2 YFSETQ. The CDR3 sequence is CASRTGTGEYEQYF. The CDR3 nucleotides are TGCGCCAGCAGAACCGGGACAGGAGAGTACGAGCAGTACTTC.

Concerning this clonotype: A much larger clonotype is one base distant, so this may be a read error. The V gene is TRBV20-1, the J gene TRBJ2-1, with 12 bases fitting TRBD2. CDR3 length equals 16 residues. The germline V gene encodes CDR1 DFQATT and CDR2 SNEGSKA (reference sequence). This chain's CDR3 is CCARGLAGASYNEQFF. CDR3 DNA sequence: TGCTGTGCTAGGGGACTAGCGGGTGCCTCCTACAATGAGCAGTTCTTC.

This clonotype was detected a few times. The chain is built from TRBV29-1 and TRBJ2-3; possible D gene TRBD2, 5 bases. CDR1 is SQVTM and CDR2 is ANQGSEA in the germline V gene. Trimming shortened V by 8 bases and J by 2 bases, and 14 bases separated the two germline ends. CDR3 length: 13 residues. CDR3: CSSSGVNTDTQYF. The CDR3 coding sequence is TGCAGCTCAAGCGGCGTGAACACAGATACGCAGTATTTT.

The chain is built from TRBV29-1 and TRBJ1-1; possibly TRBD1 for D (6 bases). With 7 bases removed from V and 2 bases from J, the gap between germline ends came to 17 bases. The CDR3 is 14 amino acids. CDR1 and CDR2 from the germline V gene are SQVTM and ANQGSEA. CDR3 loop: CSAGAGARNTEAFF. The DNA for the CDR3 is TGCAGCGCCGGGGCGGGGGCCCGTAACACTGAAGCTTTCTTT.

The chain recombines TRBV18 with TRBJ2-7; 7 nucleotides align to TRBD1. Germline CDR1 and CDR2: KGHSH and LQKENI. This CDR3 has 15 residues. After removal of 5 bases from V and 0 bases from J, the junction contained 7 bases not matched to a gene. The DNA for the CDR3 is TGTGCCAGCTCATCCGGGACAGAGAGCTCCTACGAGCAGTACTTC. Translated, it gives CASSSGTESSYEQYF. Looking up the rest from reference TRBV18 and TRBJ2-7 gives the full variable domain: NAGVMQNPRHLVRRRGQEARLRCSPMKGHSHVYWYRQLPEEGLKFMVYLQKENIIDESGMPKERFSAEFPKEGPSILRIQQVVRGDSAAYFCASSSGTESSYEQYFGPGTRLTVT.

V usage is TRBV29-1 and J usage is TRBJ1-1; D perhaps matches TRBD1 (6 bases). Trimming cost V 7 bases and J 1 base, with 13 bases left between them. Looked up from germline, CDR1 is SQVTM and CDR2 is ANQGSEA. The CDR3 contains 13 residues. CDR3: CSAGGGGNTEAFF. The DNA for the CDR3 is TGCAGCGCCGGGGGCGGGGGGAACACTGAAGCTTTCTTT.

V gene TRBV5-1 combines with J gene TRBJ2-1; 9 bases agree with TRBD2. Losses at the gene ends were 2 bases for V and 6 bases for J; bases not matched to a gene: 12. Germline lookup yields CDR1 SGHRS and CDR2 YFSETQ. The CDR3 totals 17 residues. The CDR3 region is CASSFLTLAGSGNEQFF. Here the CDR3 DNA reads TGCGCCAGCAGCTTTCTAACCCTAGCGGGGAGTGGCAATGAGCAGTTCTTC.

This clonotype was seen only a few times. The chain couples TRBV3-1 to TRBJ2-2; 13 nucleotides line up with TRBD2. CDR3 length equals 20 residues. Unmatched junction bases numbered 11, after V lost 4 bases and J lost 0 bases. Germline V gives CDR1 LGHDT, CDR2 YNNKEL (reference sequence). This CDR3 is CASSPPSLGLAGSNTGELFF. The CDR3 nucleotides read TGTGCCAGCAGCCCCCCCTCGCTGGGACTAGCGGGATCGAACACCGGGGAGCTGTTTTTT.